This T cell receptor beta chain was profiled in a study of T cells in Graves' hyperthyroidism and ophthalmopathy. CDR1 and CDR2 (germline): SQVTM, ANQGSEA. CDR3 size: 13 residues. V dropped 4 bases and J dropped 1 base, with 8 bases sitting between them. This clonotype was recorded a few times. About 10 ml fresh peripheral blood yielded the PBMCs. RNA transcripts served as the template for amplifying TCR beta CDR3 regions. First-round RT-PCR targeting the TCR CDR3 was performed with the HTBI primer set. Via MiXCR, TCRdb re-called the multiplex PCR reads, giving one row per CDR3 protein. This table holds hundreds of thousands of distinct CDR3 sequences, about 15% found once.

This TCR came from a man aged 18 to 29 with Graves' ophthalmopathy. The sample comprised blood. This rearrangement joins TRBV29-1 to TRBJ1-3, with D hard to call. The CDR3 reads CSVVLGSGNTIYF. CDR3 in DNA: TGCAGCGTTGTTTTGGGGTCTGGAAACACCATATATTTT.